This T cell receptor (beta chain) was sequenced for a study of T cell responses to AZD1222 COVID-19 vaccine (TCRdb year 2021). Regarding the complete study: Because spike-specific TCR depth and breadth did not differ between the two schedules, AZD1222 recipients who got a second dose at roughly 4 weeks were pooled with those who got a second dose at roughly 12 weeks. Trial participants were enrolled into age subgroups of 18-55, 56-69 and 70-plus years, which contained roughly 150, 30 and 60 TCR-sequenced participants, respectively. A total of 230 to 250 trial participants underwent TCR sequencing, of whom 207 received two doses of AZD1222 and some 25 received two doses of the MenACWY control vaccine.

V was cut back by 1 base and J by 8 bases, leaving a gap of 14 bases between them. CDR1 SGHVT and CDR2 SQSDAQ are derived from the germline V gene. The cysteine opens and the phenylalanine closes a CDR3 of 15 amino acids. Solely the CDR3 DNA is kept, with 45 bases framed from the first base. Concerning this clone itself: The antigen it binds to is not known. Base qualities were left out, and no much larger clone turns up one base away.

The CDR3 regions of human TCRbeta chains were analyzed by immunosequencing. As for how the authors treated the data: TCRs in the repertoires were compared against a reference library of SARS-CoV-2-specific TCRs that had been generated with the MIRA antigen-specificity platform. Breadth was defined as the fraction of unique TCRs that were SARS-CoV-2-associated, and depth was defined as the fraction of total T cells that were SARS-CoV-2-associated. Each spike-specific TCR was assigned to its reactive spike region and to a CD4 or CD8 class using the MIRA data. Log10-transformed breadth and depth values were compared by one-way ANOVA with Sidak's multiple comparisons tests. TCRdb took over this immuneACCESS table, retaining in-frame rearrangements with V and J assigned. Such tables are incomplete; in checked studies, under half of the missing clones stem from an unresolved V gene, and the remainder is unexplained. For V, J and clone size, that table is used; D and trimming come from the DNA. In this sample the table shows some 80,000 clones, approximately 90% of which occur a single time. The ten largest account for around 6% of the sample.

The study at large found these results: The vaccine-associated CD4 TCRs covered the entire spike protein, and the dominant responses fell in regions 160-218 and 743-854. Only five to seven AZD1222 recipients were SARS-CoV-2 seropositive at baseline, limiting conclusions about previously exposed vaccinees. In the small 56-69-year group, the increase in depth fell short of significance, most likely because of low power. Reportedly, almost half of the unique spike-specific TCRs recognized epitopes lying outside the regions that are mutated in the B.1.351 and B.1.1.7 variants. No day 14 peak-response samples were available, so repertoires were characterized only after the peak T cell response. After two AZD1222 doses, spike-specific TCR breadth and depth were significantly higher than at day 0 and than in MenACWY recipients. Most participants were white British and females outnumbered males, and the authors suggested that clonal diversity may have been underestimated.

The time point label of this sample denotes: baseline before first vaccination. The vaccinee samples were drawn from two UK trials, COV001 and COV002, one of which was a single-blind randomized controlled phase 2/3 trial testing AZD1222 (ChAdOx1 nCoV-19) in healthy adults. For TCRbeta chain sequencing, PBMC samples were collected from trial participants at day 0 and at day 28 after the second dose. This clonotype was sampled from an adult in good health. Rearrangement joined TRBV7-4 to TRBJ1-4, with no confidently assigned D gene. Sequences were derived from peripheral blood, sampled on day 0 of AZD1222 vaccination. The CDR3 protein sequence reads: CASSLVLTAPEKLFF. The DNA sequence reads TGTGCCAGCAGCTTAGTACTGACGGCGCCCGAAAAACTGTTTTTT.